This T cell receptor beta chain was retrieved from a study of shared clonotypes between healthy human individuals. On the study more broadly: A donor's plate count was three for CD4 naive and three for CD4 memory; CD8 naive had two and CD8 memory one.

This clone was detected once. Trimming cost V 5 bases and J 9 bases; bases outside gene matches: 2. Per germline, CDR1 MNHEY and CDR2 SMNVEV (reference sequence). The CDR3 runs to 13 residues. Positively selected for CCR7, the CD45RO-negative cells used as naive CD8 cells excluded terminally differentiated effector memory CD45RA+ cells. Study processing details: Filtering differed because ImmunoSEQ produced junction-only sequences that carried no quality scores. The repertoire was sequenced with immunoSEQ multiplex PCR; TCRdb's copy has only in-frame clones and lacks some. That table supplies the V and J calls and clone size; D and trimming were determined from the DNA. The table includes roughly 650,000 clones, about 96% detected once.

The chain uses TRBV27 and TRBJ2-1, with TRBD2 identical over 12 bases. The sequenced sample was naive CD8+ T cells sorted from blood. The TCR sequence derives from a woman under 40 in good health. The CDR3 loop is CASSPGLAGEQFF. The CDR3 DNA follows: TGTGCCAGCAGTCCGGGACTAGCGGGTGAGCAGTTCTTC.